A selection of T cell receptor beta chains follows, all from one sample in a study of blood T cells in healthy people across ages. TCRdb redid the calling of the 5' RACE reads with MiXCR, one entry per CDR3 protein. The profile covers 800,000 to 1,300,000 distinct CDR3 sequences, with approximately 26% appearing a single time and around 0.75% taken by the ten largest. These records were also assigned to another study, of T cells of mothers and their children.

Sequences were obtained from blood. The origin of the receptors is a girl aged 2 to 9 in good health. Both conserved end residues are part of each CDR3. Size values are once, few and many counts, or a class for expanded clones, and some rows have none.

clone_size v_call cdr3_aa
- TRBV20-1 CAPGRLLNEQSF
few TRBV27 CASSPLTDLAKNIQYF
- TRBV6-1 CASSEAPQGPTDTQYF
- TRBV25-1 CASRTGTGLNTEAFF
- TRBV2 CASRRGAGSPYEQYF
few TRBV6-1 CASSIVAAEAFF
few TRBV7-8 CASSLGPTINEQFF
- TRBV5-5 CASSLGSSLYMYEQYF
few TRBV29-1 CSVEFSETPHLYGYTF
few TRBV10-3 CAISEEADSYNEQFF
- TRBV28 CASYGGSAVIYEQCF
few TRBV10-3 CAISDAGQRHEQYF
few TRBV7-9 CASSPPTGSGELFF
- TRBV28 CASRTSVGVQTQYF
few TRBV6-4 CASSKQGGPYNEQFF
- TRBV9 CASSVRLAGTGELFF
- TRBV3-1 CASYRVGGEAFF
- TRBV5-5 CASSPAYLLTAKGMATQYF
few TRBV20-1 CSARDHASYEQFF
- TRBV4-1 CASSQIGTGKKNIQYF
few TRBV29-1 CSVGPVLMETQYF
many TRBV5-1 CASSRGVQETQYF